This passage covers 16 T cell receptor beta chains from one sample sequenced in a study of CD8 T cells in ankylosing spondylitis. TCRdb reprocessed the 5' RACE reads with MiXCR, giving one entry per CDR3 protein. There are roughly 700,000 distinct CDR3 sequences in the sample; 19% occur only once, and around 19% lies in the top ten. These receptors have no known antigen. The study, taken as a whole, reports: Among TCR beta sequences, a motif of 7 to 9 highly homologous variants appeared characteristic of ankylosing spondylitis blood.

The specimen sequenced was blood, either unsorted or a sorted T cell fraction (not recorded which). The receptor source for this set is a male donor with ankylosing spondylitis.

This clonotype was counted a few times. Written as DNA, the CDR3 is TGTGCCAGCAGCCAAGAGGAGGGTAGCGGACGCTACGAGCAGTACTTC. Translated, it gives CASSQEEGSGRYEQYF. The chain recombines TRBV4-2 with TRBJ2-7; possibly TRBD2 for D (6 bases). Germline V gives CDR1 LGHNA, CDR2 YNFKEQ. The V end was cut by 0 bases, the J end by 3 bases, with 15 bases between. The CDR3 is 16 amino acids.

The chain joins TRBV20-1 to TRBJ2-7; D perhaps matches TRBD1 (6 bases). This CDR3 has 13 amino acids. The germline CDR1 and CDR2 sequences are DFQATT and SNEGSKA (reference sequence). The V gene lost 3 bases and the J gene lost 4 bases, with 13 bases spanning the gap. Here the CDR3 reads CSASWTANYEQYF. CDR3 coding DNA: TGCAGTGCTAGTTGGACAGCAAATTACGAGCAGTACTTC.

This clonotype was seen only a few times. The rearrangement joins TRBV4-3 to TRBJ2-7, with 11 nucleotides matching TRBD2. CDR1 and CDR2 (germline): LGHNA, YSLEER. V was pared by 2 bases and J by 9 bases, with 12 bases of the junction left unmatched. This CDR3 region has 16 residues. CDR3 loop: CASSQLRLAGPFGQYF. Here the CDR3 DNA reads TGCGCCAGCAGCCAATTAAGACTAGCGGGACCTTTTGGGCAGTACTTC.

The genes are TRBV9 and TRBJ2-3, with TRBD2 matching 8 bases. The CDR3 runs 15 residues. V lost 0 bases, J lost 4 bases, and 4 bases stayed unmatched. Germline values: CDR1 SGDLS, CDR2 YYNGEE. In DNA, the CDR3 is TGTGCCAGCAGCGTAGAGGCGGGGGGCCCAGATACGCAGTATTTT. It translates to CASSVEAGGPDTQYF.

The V call is TRBV6-1, the J call TRBJ2-1; 7 nucleotides agree with TRBD1. V gave up 6 bases and J gave up 5 bases; unmatched junction bases: 7. The CDR3 runs to 14 residues. Germline V lookup: CDR1 MNHNS, CDR2 SASEGT. This CDR3 is CASRRDSTHNEQFF. The CDR3 DNA follows: TGTGCCAGCAGAAGGGACAGTACTCACAATGAGCAGTTCTTC.

This clonotype was detected only a few times. The V gene is TRBV5-1, the J gene TRBJ2-5; 13 nucleotides agree with TRBD2. The germline gives CDR1 SGHRS, CDR2 YFSETQ. The CDR3 spans 14 residues. The ends lost 8 bases at V and 4 bases at J; junction bases unmatched: 5. As DNA, the CDR3 is TGCGCCAGTAGGACTAGCGGGAGTGGAGAGACCCAGTACTTC. Protein sequence: CASRTSGSGETQYF.

Only a few counts were recorded for this clonotype. The chain has TRBV5-1 and TRBJ2-1; D unresolved. V gave up 2 bases and J gave up 7 bases, with 10 bases separating them. CDR3 length: 13 amino acids. Germline lookup yields CDR1 SGHRS and CDR2 YFSETQ. The CDR3 DNA follows: TGCGCCAGCAGCTTTGGGCAGGAGAATGAGCAGTTCTTC. Its protein product is CASSFGQENEQFF.

CDR3 residues: CASSLVQTVTNQPQHF. The CDR3 nucleotides read TGCGCCAGCAGCTTGGTGCAGACCGTCACCAATCAGCCCCAGCATTTT. This chain uses TRBV5-1 with TRBJ1-5; unclear D gene. Trimming removed 0 bases at V and 3 bases at J, with 13 bases between. The CDR3 is 16 residues long. Germline CDR1 reads SGHRS; CDR2 reads YFSETQ.

The rearrangement uses TRBV21-1 and TRBJ2-3; TRBD2, the table's D call, was not compared with the DNA. TRBV21-1 is given as a pseudogene. This CDR3 is 18 amino acids long. The CDR3 DNA reads as TGTGCCAGCAGTCCAAGGGGACTAGCGCATCCTAGCACAGATACGCAGTATTTT. Translated, it gives CASSPRGLAHPSTDTQYF.

The chain is built from TRBV28 and TRBJ2-2; 14 nucleotides agree with TRBD2. Germline CDR1 and CDR2: MDHEN and SYDVKM. The CDR3 runs to 18 residues. V was pared by 5 bases and J by 2 bases, with 7 bases of the junction left unmatched. The chain's CDR3 is CASSPPGLAGVNTGELFF. CDR3 coding DNA: TGTGCCAGCAGTCCTCCGGGACTAGCGGGAGTCAACACCGGGGAGCTGTTTTTT.

V gene TRBV28 combines with J gene TRBJ1-1, with TRBD1 as a possible D gene (5 bases). CDR1 and CDR2 from the germline V gene are MDHEN and SYDVKM. The V and J ends lost 6 bases and 4 bases respectively, with 15 bases between them. This CDR3 has 14 amino acids. The CDR3 DNA is TGTGCCAGCAGCAGACAGACGGGTAGCACTGAAGCTTTCTTT. Its translation is CASSRQTGSTEAFF.

V and J are TRBV12-3 or TRBV12-4 and TRBJ2-1; maybe TRBD1 (6 bases). Between the trimmed V and J ends, which lost 8 bases and 1 base, there was a span of 15 bases. This CDR3 region has 15 residues. The CDR3 DNA is TGTGCCAGCGGGGTGTATAGGGGGTCCTACAATGAGCAGTTCTTC. This translates into CASGVYRGSYNEQFF.

This clonotype was seen more than once but under ten times. The CDR3 coding sequence is TGCGCCAGCAGCCAGCATTTGGGCCAGGGAGGGGAAGCTGAAGCTTTCTTT. Its translation is CASSQHLGQGGEAEAFF. V is TRBV4-1 and J is TRBJ1-1; D may be TRBD1 (5 bases). The CDR3 covers 17 residues. Germline lookup yields CDR1 MGHRA and CDR2 YSYEKL. V was shortened by 3 bases and J by 6 bases, with 23 bases between the two germline ends.

This clonotype was found many times. The rearrangement joins TRBV7-2 to TRBJ2-1; TRBD1 or TRBD2 may be the D gene (5 bases each). Looked up from germline, CDR1 is SGHTA and CDR2 is FQGNSA. Trimming left V 0 bases short and J 7 bases short, with 10 bases between. The CDR3 runs 14 residues. The CDR3, as DNA: TGTGCCAGCAGCTTAGCGAGGGGCGCTAATGAGCAGTTCTTC. Amino acid sequence: CASSLARGANEQFF. Filled out from reference TRBV7-2 and TRBJ2-1, the complete variable domain reads GAGVSQSPSNKVTEKGKDVELRCDPISGHTALYWYRQSLGQGLEFLIYFQGNSAPDKSGLPSDRFSAERTGGSVSTLTIQRTQQEDSAVYLCASSLARGANEQFFGPGTRLTVL.

The sample holds a few counts of this clonotype. The genes are TRBV13 and TRBJ2-3; the D is unclear. This CDR3 has 14 amino acids. V dropped 5 bases and J dropped 0 bases, with 9 bases sitting between them. Germline V gene lookup returns CDR1 PRHDT and CDR2 FYEKMQ (reference sequence). DNA for the CDR3: TGTGCCAGCAGCCAGCGCCCTAGCACAGATACGCAGTATTTT. It codes for CASSQRPSTDTQYF.

V usage is TRBV30 and J usage is TRBJ2-7, with a weak D call TRBD2 (6 bases). Germline V CDR1 and CDR2: GTSNPN, SVGIG (reference sequence). The CDR3 extends over 11 amino acids. V was cut by 3 bases and J by 6 bases, with 9 bases left in between. CDR3 in amino acids: CAWRREGEQYF. The CDR3 coding sequence is TGTGCCTGGAGGCGGGAAGGCGAGCAGTACTTC.